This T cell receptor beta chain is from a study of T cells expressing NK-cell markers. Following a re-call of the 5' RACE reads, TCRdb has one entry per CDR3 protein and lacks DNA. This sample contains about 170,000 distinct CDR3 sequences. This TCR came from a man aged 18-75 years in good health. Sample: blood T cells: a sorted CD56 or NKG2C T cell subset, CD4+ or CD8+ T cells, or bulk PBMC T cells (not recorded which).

The CDR3 sequence: CASSLGQGDEKLFF. The rearrangement uses TRBV5-1 and TRBJ1-4; the D call of TRBD1 rests on TCRdb alone, since no DNA is present to check it. CDR1 and CDR2 from the germline V gene are SGHRS and YFSETQ. The CDR3 sequence is 14 residues long.